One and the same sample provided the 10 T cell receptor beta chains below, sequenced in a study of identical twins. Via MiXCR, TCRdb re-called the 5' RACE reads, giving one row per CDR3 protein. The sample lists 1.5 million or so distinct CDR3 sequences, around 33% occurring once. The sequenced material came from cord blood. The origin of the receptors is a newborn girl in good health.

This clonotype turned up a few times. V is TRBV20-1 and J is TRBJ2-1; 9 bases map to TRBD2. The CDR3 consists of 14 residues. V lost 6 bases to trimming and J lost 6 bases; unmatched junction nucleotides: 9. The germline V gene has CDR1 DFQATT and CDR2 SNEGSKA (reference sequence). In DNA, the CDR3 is TGCAGTGCCGCCCCTAGCGGGAAGGGCAATGAGCAGTTCTTC. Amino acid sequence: CSAAPSGKGNEQFF.

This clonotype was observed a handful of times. The CDR3 loop reads CASSQSPTGNGYTF. The CDR3 DNA sequence: TGTGCCAGCAGCCAAAGCCCGACAGGGAATGGCTACACCTTC. The V and J genes are TRBV14 and TRBJ1-2, with 7 nucleotides matching TRBD1. After removal of 2 bases from V and 6 bases from J, the junction contained 6 bases not matched to a gene. The CDR3 totals 14 residues. The V gene's germline CDR1 is SGHDN and CDR2 FVKESK. The complete variable domain, with remaining parts taken from reference TRBV14 and TRBJ1-2, reads EAGVTQFPSHSVIEKGQTVTLRCDPISGHDNLYWYRRVMGKEIKFLLHFVKESKQDESGMPNNRFLAERTGGTYSTLKVQPAELEDSGVYFCASSQSPTGNGYTFGSGTRLTVV.

This CDR3 is CSARDLQGTIYEQYF. The CDR3 DNA is TGCAGTGCTAGAGATCTCCAGGGGACAATTTACGAGCAGTACTTC. The chain joins TRBV20-1 to TRBJ2-7, with D tentatively TRBD1 (6 bases). V was clipped by 0 bases and J by 4 bases, with 16 bases between them. CDR1 is DFQATT and CDR2 is SNEGSKA in the germline V gene (reference sequence). The length of the CDR3 is 15 residues.

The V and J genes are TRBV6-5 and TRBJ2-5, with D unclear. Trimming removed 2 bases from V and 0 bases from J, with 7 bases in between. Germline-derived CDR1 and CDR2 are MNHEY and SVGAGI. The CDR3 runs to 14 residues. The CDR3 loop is CASSYNPYQETQYF. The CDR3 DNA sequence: TGTGCCAGCAGTTACAACCCGTACCAAGAGACCCAGTACTTC.

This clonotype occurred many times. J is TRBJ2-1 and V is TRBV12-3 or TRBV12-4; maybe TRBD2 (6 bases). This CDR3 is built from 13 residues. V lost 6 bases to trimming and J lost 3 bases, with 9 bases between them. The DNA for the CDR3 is TGTGCCAGCAGGCCGGGGGTCTACAATGAGCAGTTCTTC. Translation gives CASRPGVYNEQFF.

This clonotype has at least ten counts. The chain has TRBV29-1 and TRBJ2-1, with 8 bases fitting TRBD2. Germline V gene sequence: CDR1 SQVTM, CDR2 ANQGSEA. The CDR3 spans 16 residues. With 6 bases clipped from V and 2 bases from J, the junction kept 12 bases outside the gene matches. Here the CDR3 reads CSVDSGGSGTYNEQFF. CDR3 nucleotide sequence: TGCAGCGTCGATTCCGGCGGTAGCGGGACCTACAATGAGCAGTTCTTC.

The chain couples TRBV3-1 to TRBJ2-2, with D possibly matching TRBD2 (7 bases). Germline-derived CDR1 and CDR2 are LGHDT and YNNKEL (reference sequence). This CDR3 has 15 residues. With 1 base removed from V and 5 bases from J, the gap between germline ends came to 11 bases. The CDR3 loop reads CASSQGGGYTGELFF. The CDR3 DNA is TGTGCCAGCAGCCAAGGCGGGGGCTATACCGGGGAGCTGTTTTTT.

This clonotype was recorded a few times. For the CDR3, the DNA is TGCAGTGCTAGACAGGGTTCACCCCTCCACTTT. Its protein product is CSARQGSPLHF. V usage is TRBV20-1 and J usage is TRBJ1-6, with TRBD1 as a possible D gene (5 bases). Trimming shortened V by 2 bases and J by 9 bases, and 5 bases separated the two germline ends. Germline V gives CDR1 DFQATT, CDR2 SNEGSKA (reference sequence). The CDR3 sequence is 11 residues long.

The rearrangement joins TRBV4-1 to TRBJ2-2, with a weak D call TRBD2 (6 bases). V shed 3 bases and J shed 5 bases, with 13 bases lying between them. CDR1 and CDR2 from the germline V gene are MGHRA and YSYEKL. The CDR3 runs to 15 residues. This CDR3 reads CASSQGLVGTGELFF. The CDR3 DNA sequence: TGCGCCAGCAGCCAGGGACTTGTCGGGACCGGGGAGCTGTTTTTT.

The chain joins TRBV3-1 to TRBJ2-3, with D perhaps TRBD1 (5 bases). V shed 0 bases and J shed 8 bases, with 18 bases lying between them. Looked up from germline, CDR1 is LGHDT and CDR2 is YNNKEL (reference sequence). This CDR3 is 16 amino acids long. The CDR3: CASSQDLQGHGLTQYF. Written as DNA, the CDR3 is TGTGCCAGCAGCCAAGATCTCCAGGGCCACGGTCTTACGCAGTATTTT.